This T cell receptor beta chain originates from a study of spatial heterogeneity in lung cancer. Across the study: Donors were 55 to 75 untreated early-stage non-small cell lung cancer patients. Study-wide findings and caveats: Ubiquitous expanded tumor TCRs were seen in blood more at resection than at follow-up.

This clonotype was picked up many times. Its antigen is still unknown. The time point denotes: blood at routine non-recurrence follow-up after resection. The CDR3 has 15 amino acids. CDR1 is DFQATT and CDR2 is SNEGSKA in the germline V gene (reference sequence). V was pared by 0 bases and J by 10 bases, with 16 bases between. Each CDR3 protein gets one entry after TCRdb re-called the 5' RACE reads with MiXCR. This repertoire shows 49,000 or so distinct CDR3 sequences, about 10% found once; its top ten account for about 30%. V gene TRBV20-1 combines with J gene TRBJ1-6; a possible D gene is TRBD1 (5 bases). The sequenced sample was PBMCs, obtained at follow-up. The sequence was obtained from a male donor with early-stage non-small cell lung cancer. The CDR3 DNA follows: TGCAGTGCTAGAGATCGGGTCAGGGTGGACTCACCCCTCCACTTT. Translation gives CSARDRVRVDSPLHF.